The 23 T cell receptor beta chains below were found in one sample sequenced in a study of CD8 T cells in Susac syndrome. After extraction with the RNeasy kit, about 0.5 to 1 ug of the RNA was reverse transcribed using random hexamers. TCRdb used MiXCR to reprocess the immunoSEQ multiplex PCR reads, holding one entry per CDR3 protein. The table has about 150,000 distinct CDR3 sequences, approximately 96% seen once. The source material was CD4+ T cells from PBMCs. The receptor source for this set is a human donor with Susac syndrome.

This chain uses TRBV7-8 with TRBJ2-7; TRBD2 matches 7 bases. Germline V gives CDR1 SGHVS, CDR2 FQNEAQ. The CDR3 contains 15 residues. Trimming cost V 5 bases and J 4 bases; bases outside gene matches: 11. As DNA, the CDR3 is TGTGCCAGCAGCCCAACCCAGTCCGGGGGGTACGAGCAGTACTTC. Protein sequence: CASSPTQSGGYEQYF. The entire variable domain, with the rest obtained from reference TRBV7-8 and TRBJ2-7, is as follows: GAGVSQSPRYKVAKRGQDVALRCDPISGHVSLFWYQQALGQGPEFLTYFQNEAQLDKSGLPSDRFFAERPEGSVSTLKIQRTQQEDSAVYLCASSPTQSGGYEQYFGPGTRLTVT.

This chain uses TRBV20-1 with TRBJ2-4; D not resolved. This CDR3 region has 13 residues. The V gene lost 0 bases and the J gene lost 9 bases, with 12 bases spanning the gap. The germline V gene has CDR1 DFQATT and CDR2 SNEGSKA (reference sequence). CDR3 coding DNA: TGCAGTGCTAGAGACTATATCGGTTTCATTCAGTACTTC. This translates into CSARDYIGFIQYF.

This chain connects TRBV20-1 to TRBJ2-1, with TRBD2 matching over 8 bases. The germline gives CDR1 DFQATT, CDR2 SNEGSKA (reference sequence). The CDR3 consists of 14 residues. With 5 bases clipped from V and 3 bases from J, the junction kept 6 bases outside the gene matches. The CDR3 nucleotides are TGCAGTGCTCTCAGCGGGAGCAACTACAATGAGCAGTTCTTC. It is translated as CSALSGSNYNEQFF.

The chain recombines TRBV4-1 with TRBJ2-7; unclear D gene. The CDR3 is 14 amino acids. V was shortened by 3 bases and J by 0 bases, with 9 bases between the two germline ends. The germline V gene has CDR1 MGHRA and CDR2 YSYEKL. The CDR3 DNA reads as TGCGCCAGCAGCCACCCGGGCCCCTCCTACGAGCAGTACTTC. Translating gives CASSHPGPSYEQYF.

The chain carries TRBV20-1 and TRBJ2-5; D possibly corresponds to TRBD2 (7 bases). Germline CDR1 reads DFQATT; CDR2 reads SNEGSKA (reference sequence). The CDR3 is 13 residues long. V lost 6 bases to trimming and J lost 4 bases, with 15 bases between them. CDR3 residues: CSAPRGGAETQYF. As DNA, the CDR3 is TGCAGTGCCCCTAGGGGGGGGGCAGAGACCCAGTACTTC.

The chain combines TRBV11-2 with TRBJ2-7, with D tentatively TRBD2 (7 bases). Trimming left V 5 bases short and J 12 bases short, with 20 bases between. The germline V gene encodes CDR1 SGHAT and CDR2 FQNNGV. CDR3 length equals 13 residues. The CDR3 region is CASSTIEGGAVYF. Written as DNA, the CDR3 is TGTGCCAGCAGCACCATAGAGGGGGGGGCCGTGTACTTC.

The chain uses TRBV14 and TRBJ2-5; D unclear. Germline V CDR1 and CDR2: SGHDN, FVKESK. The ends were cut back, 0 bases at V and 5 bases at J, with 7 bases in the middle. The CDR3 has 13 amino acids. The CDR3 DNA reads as TGTGCCAGCAGCCAAGAGTGGGCCGAGACCCAGTACTTC. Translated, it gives CASSQEWAETQYF.

CDR3 protein: CASGRKQGSSYEQYF. In nucleotides, the CDR3 is TGTGCCAGCGGGAGAAAGCAGGGGAGCTCCTACGAGCAGTACTTC. The gene calls are TRBV25-1 and TRBJ2-7; D is perhaps TRBD1 (6 bases). Trimming shortened V by 8 bases and J by 0 bases, and 17 bases separated the two germline ends. The germline CDR1 and CDR2 sequences are MGHDK and SYGVNS. The CDR3 is 15 amino acids.

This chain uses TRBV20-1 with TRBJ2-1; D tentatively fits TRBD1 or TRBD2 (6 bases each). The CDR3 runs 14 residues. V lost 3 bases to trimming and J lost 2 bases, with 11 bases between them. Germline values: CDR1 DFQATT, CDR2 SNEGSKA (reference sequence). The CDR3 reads CSASVGGAYNEQFF. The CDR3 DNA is TGCAGTGCTAGTGTGGGGGGCGCCTACAATGAGCAGTTCTTC.

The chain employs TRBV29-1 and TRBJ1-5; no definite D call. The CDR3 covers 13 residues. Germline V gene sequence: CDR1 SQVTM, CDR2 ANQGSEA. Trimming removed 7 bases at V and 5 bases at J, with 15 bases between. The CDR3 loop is CSAREGRDQPQHF. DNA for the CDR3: TGCAGCGCCCGAGAGGGTAGGGATCAGCCCCAGCATTTT. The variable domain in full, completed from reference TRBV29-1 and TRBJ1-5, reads SAVISQKPSRDICQRGTSLTIQCQVDSQVTMMFWYRQQPGQSLTLIATANQGSEATYESGFVIDKFPISRPNLTFSTLTVSNMSPEDSSIYLCSAREGRDQPQHFGDGTRLSIL.

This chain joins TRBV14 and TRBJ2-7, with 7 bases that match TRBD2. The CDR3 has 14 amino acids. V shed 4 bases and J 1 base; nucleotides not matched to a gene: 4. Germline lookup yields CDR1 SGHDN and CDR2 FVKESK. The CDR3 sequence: CASSLTAGSYEQYF. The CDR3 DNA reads TGTGCCAGCAGCCTAACAGCGGGATCCTACGAGCAGTACTTC.

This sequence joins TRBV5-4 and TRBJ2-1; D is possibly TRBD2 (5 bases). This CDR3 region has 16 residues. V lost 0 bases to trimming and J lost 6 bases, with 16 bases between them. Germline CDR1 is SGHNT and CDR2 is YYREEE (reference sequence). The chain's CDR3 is CASSLEARRTVNEQFF. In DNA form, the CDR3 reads TGTGCCAGCAGCTTGGAGGCTAGGAGGACCGTCAATGAGCAGTTCTTC.

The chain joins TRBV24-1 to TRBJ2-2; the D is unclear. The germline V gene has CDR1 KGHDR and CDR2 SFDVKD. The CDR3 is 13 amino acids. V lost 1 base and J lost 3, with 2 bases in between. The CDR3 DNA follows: TGTGCCACCAGTGATTTAGACACCGGGGAGCTGTTTTTT. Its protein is CATSDLDTGELFF.

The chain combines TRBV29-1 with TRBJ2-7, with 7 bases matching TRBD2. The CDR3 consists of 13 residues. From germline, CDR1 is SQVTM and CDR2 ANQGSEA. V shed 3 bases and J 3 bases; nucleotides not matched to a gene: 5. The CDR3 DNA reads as TGCAGCGTTGATAGCGGGTGGGTCTACGAGCAGTACTTC. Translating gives CSVDSGWVYEQYF.

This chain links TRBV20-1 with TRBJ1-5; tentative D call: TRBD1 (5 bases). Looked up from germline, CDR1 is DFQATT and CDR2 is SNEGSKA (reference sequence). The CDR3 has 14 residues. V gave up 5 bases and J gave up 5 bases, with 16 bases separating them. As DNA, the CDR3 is TGCAGTGCTCAAATGGGGTCGGGGCATCAGCCCCAGCATTTT. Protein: CSAQMGSGHQPQHF.

CDR3 sequence (DNA): TGTGCCAGCACCCTGCTTCCTCACTCTGAAGCTTTCTTT. Encoded protein: CASTLLPHSEAFF. The chain is built from TRBV12-3 or TRBV12-4 and TRBJ1-1; D is uncertain. The length of the CDR3 is 13 residues. The V end lost 7 bases, the J end lost 6 bases, and 15 bases lay between the germline ends.

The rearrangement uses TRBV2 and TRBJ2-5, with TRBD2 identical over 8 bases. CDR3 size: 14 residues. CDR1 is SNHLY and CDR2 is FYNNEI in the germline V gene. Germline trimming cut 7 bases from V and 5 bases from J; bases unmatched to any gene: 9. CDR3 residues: CASTREVAGETQYF. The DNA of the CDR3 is TGTGCCAGCACGAGGGAGGTAGCGGGGGAGACCCAGTACTTC.

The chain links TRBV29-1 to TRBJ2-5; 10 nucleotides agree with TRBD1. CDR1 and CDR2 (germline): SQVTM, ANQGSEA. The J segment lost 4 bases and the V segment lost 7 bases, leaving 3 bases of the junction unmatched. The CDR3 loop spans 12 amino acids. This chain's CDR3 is CSARTGGETQYF. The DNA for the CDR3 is TGCAGCGCCCGGACAGGGGGAGAGACCCAGTACTTC.

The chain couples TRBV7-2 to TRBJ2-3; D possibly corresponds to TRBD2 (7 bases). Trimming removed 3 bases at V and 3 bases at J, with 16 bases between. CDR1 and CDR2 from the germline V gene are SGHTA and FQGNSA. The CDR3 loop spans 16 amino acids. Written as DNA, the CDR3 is TGTGCCAGCAGCTTCTCGGGGGGCCACTGGACAGATACGCAGTATTTT. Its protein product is CASSFSGGHWTDTQYF.

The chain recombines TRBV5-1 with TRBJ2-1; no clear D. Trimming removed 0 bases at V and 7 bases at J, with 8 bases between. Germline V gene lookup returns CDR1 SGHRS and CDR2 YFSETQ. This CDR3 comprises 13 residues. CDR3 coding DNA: TGCGCCAGCAGCTTGGGGCAGATAAATGAGCAGTTCTTC. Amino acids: CASSLGQINEQFF.

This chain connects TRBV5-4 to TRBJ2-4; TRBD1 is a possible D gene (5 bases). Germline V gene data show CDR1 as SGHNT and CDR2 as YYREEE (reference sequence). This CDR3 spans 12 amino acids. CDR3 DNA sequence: TGTCCCAATCGGAAGGGGCAGAGAGGTCAGTACTTC. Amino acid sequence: CPNRKGQRGQYF.

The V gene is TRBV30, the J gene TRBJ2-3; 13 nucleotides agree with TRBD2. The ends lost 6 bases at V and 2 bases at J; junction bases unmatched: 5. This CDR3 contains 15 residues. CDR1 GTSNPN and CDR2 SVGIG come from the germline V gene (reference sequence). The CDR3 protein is CACVGTSGATDTQYF. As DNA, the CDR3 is TGTGCCTGCGTCGGGACTAGCGGGGCCACAGATACGCAGTATTTT.

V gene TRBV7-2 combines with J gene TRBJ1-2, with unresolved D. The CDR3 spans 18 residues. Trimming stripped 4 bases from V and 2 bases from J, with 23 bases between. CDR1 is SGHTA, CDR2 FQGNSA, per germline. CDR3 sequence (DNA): TGTGCCAGCAGCTCTCCCAACTTACATAGGCAGGCCAACTATGGCTACACCTTC. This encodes CASSSPNLHRQANYGYTF.